The T cell receptor (beta chain) described here comes from a study of T-cell reconstitution after alpha-beta-depleted transplantation in children. J gave up 6 bases and V 0 bases, and 1 base lay outside the gene matches. Germline lookup yields CDR1 KGHSH and CDR2 LQKENI. There are 13 residues in the CDR3. Unique molecular identifiers were incorporated into the prepared TCRbeta library. TCRdb independently ran MiXCR on the PCR reads; one entry per CDR3 protein. The table has 450,000 to 600,000 distinct CDR3 sequences, roughly 18% seen once. The sample consisted of PBMCs from the stem cell graft donor, taken from the stem cell graft. The receptor was derived from a human donor who donated a stem cell graft to a child with acute lymphoblastic leukemia. The gene calls are TRBV18 and TRBJ2-7; 8 positions match TRBD2. This CDR3 is CASSPPREVEQYF. CDR3 DNA: TGTGCCAGCTCACCACCGCGGGAGGTCGAGCAGTACTTC.